The rows below give T cell receptor beta chains drawn from one sample of a study of T cell responses to AZD1222 COVID-19 vaccine. Only in-frame clones appear in the TCRdb table, and some are missing; sequencing was by immunoSEQ multiplex PCR. The table lists over 110,000 clones, under 95% of them singletons. The sample here was peripheral blood, taken on day 0 of AZD1222 vaccination. Receptors were obtained from an adult in good health. Each CDR3 is given with its conserved first and last residue. A D gene is named only where the DNA matches it firmly. Clone size is not always given. Where it is, it says once, few, many or a class for expanded clones.

v_gene	abundance	d_gene	len	j_gene	CDR3aa	CDR3nt
TRBV6-5	NA	NA	13	TRBJ2-7	CASSYSDLYEQYF	TGTGCCAGCAGTTACTCAGACCTCTACGAGCAGTACTTC
TRBV11-2	NA	TRBD1	15	TRBJ2-7	CASSLNRDSSYEQYF	TGTGCCAGCAGCTTAAACCGGGACAGCTCCTACGAGCAGTACTTC
TRBV11-3	NA	NA	17	TRBJ2-3	CASSSYIPRQEADTQYF	TGTGCCAGCAGCTCCTATATCCCGCGCCAAGAGGCAGATACGCAGTATTTT
TRBV19	NA	TRBD2	15	TRBJ2-3	CASSSLAGALDTQYF	TGTGCCAGTAGTTCACTAGCGGGAGCGCTAGATACGCAGTATTTT
TRBV7-6	NA	TRBD1	14	TRBJ1-4	CASRGQGAREKLFF	TGTGCCAGCAGAGGACAGGGGGCGAGGGAAAAACTGTTTTTT
TRBV10-3	NA	NA	12	TRBJ2-7	CAIKGQLYEQYF	TGTGCCATCAAAGGACAACTCTACGAGCAGTACTTC
TRBV7-9	few	TRBD1	13	TRBJ1-2	CASSFTTGDGYTF	TGTGCCAGCAGCTTCACGACAGGGGATGGCTACACCTTC
TRBV6-4	NA	NA	12	TRBJ2-7	CANPIQGVEQYF	TGTGCCAACCCTATACAGGGAGTCGAGCAGTACTTC
TRBV15	NA	NA	15	TRBJ1-1	CATSRDPGRNTEAFF	TGTGCCACCAGCAGAGATCCGGGCAGGAACACTGAAGCTTTCTTT
TRBV19	NA	TRBD1	14	TRBJ1-6	CASRGQGENSPLHF	TGTGCCAGTAGGGGACAGGGCGAAAATTCACCCCTCCACTTT
TRBV19	NA	TRBD1	17	TRBJ1-2	CASSITGGALSRNGYTF	TGTGCCAGTAGTATCACAGGGGGCGCCTTATCCAGGAATGGCTACACCTTC
TRBV19	NA	TRBD1	15	TRBJ1-2	CASSVEGTENYGYTF	TGTGCCAGTAGTGTGGAAGGGACAGAAAACTATGGCTACACCTTC
TRBV3-1/TRBV3-2	NA	NA	16	TRBJ1-2	CASSQGRAGLGYGYTF	TGTGCCAGCAGCCAAGGTCGGGCAGGGCTTGGCTATGGCTACACCTTC
TRBV28	NA	NA	15	TRBJ1-2	CASRESRGVGYGYTF	TGTGCCAGCAGAGAATCGCGAGGGGTCGGCTATGGCTACACCTTC
TRBV27	NA	NA	16	TRBJ2-5	CASSSAAGQPKETQYF	TGTGCCAGCAGTTCAGCCGCGGGACAGCCCAAAGAGACCCAGTACTTC
TRBV4-3	NA	NA	15	TRBJ1-6	CASSPAASHNSPLHF	TGCGCCAGCAGCCCCGCGGCCAGCCATAATTCACCCCTCCACTTT
TRBV28	NA	NA	12	TRBJ1-5	CASREGNQPQHF	TGTGCCAGTAGGGAAGGCAATCAGCCCCAGCATTTT
TRBV29-1	NA	TRBD1	17	TRBJ2-6	CSVEFPGQGAGANVLTF	TGCAGCGTTGAATTTCCGGGACAGGGTGCCGGGGCCAACGTCCTGACTTTC
TRBV13	NA	TRBD1	13	TRBJ1-2	CASSRQGAHGYTF	TGTGCCAGCAGTCGACAGGGTGCTCATGGCTACACCTTC
TRBV13	NA	NA	13	TRBJ2-1	CASSRTSSDEQFF	TGTGCCAGCAGCCGAACTAGCTCCGATGAGCAGTTCTTC
TRBV5-1	NA	TRBD1	14	TRBJ1-2	CASSRRDRNYGYTF	TGCGCCAGCAGCCGTCGGGACAGAAACTATGGCTACACCTTC
TRBV10-2	NA	NA	13	TRBJ1-2	CASKGGGVYGYTF	TGCGCCAGCAAAGGTGGGGGGGTCTATGGCTACACCTTC
TRBV7-2	NA	NA	15	TRBJ2-1	CASSYGGRAGNEQFF	TGTGCCAGCAGCTACGGGGGCAGGGCGGGGAATGAGCAGTTCTTC
TRBV5-6	NA	NA	12	TRBJ2-7	CASSRGYARVYF	TGTGCCAGCAGCCGCGGATACGCCCGGGTTTACTTC
TRBV7-2	NA	TRBD1	14	TRBJ2-7	CASSRTGGSYEQYF	TGTGCCAGCAGCCGGACAGGGGGTTCCTACGAGCAGTACTTC
TRBV2	NA	NA	11	TRBJ1-1	CASTEGPEAFF	TGTGCCAGCACTGAGGGACCTGAAGCTTTCTTT
TRBV4-1	NA	NA	18	TRBJ2-1	CASSQDPGTQTYYNEQFF	TGCGCCAGCAGCCAAGACCCGGGGACACAAACTTACTACAATGAGCAGTTCTTC
TRBV7-2	NA	TRBD1	15	TRBJ1-5	CASSLDRGLGQPQHF	TGTGCCAGCAGCTTGGACAGGGGTCTGGGTCAGCCCCAGCATTTT
TRBV11-1	NA	TRBD2	15	TRBJ2-2	CASSMTGTKTGELFF	TGTGCCAGCAGTATGACCGGGACTAAAACCGGGGAGCTGTTTTTT
TRBV6-5	once	NA	13	TRBJ2-7	CASSSWDGEEQYF	TGTGCCAGCAGTTCGTGGGATGGGGAGGAGCAGTACTTC
TRBV7-3	NA	NA	12	TRBJ1-1	CASSSQGTEAFF	TGTGCCAGCAGCTCACAGGGCACTGAAGCTTTCTTT
TRBV5-1	once	NA	16	TRBJ1-2	CASSLALGSHRSGYTF	TGCGCCAGCAGCTTGGCCCTGGGCAGCCATCGGTCTGGCTACACCTTC
TRBV27	NA	NA	14	TRBJ2-5	CASSLSAGRETQYF	TGTGCCAGCAGTTTATCGGCGGGAAGGGAGACCCAGTACTTC
TRBV28	NA	NA	13	TRBJ1-5	CASSLYSNQPQHF	TGTGCCAGCAGTTTATATAGCAATCAGCCCCAGCATTTT
TRBV7-2	NA	NA	16	TRBJ2-1	CASSSAGSASYNEQFF	TGTGCCAGCAGCTCCGCGGGATCAGCCTCCTACAATGAGCAGTTCTTC
TRBV14	NA	NA	14	TRBJ2-2	CASSQLKNTGELFF	TGTGCCAGCAGCCAACTCAAGAACACCGGGGAGCTGTTTTTT
TRBV5-1	NA	NA	14	TRBJ2-5	CASSLVPEGETQYF	TGCGCCAGCAGCTTGGTGCCGGAGGGGGAGACCCAGTACTTC